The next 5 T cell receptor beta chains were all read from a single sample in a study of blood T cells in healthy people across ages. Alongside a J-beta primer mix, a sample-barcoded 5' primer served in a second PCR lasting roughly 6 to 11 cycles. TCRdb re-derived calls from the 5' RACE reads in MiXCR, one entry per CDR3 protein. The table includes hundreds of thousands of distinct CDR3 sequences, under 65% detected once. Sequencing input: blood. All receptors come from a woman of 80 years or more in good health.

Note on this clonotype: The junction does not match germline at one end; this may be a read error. CDR3 sequence (DNA): TGTGCCAGCAGCGTAACAGGGTCCTACGAGCGGTACTTC. As protein: CASSVTGSYERYF. The chain links TRBV7-9 to TRBJ2-7; a possible D gene is TRBD1 (6 bases). The CDR3 spans 13 residues. Germline CDR1 is SEHNR and CDR2 is FQNEAQ (reference sequence).

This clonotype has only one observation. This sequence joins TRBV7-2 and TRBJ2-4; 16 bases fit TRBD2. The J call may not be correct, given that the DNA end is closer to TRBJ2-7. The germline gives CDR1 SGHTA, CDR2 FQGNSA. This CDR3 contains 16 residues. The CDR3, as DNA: TGTGCCAGCAGCATGGGACTAGCGGGAGGGCCACACGAGCAGTACTTC. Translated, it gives CASSMGLAGGPHEQYF.

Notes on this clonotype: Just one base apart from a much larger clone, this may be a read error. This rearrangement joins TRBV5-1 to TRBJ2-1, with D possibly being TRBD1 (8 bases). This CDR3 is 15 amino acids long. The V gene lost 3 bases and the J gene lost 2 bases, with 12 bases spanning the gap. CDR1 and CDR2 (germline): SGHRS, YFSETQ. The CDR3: CASSWEGQAYNEQFF. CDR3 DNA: TGCGCCAGCAGCTGGGAGGGACAGGCCTACAATGAGCAGTTCTTC.

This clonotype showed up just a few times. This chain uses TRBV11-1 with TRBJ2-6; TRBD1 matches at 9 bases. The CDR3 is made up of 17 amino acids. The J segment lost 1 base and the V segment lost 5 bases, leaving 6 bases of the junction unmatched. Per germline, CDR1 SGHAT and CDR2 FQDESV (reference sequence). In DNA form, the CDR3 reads TGTGCCAGCAGCCCCGGGACAGGGTCGTCTGGGGCCAACGTCCTGACTTTC. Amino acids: CASSPGTGSSGANVLTF. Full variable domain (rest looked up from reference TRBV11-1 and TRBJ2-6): EAEVAQSPRYKITEKSQAVAFWCDPISGHATLYWYRQILGQGPELLVQFQDESVVDDSQLPKDRFSAERLKGVDSTLKIQPAELGDSAMYLCASSPGTGSSGANVLTFGAGSRLTVL.

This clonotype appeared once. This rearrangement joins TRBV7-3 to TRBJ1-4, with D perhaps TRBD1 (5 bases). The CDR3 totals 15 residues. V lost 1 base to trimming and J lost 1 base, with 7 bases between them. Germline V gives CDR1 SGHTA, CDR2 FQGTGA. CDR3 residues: CASSLNGGTNEKLFF. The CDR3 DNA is TGTGCCAGCAGCTTAAATGGGGGAACTAATGAAAAACTGTTTTTT.